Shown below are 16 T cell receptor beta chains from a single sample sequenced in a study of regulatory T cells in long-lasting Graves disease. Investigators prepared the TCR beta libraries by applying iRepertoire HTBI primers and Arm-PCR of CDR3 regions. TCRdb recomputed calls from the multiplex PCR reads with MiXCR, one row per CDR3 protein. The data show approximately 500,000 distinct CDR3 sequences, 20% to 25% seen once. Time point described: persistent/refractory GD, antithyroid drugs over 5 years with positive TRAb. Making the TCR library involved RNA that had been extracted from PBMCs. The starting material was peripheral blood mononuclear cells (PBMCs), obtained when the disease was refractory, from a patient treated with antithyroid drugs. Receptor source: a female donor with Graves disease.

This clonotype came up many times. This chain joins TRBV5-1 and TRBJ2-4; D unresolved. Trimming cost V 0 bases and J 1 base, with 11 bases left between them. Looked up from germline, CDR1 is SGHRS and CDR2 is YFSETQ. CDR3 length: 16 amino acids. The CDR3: CASSLGRPTAKNIQYF. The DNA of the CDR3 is TGCGCCAGCAGCTTGGGAAGGCCGACTGCCAAAAACATTCAGTACTTC.

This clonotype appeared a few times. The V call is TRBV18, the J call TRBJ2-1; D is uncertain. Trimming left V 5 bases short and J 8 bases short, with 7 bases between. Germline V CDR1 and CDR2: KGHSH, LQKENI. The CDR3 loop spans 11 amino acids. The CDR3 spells CASSKIDEQFF. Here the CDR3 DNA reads TGTGCCAGCTCAAAGATCGATGAGCAGTTCTTC.

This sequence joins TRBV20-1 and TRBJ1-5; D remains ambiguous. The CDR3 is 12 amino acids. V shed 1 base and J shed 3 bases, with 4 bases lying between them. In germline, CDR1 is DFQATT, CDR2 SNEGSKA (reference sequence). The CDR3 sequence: CSARGVNQPQHF. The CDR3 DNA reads TGCAGTGCTAGAGGGGTCAATCAGCCCCAGCATTTT.

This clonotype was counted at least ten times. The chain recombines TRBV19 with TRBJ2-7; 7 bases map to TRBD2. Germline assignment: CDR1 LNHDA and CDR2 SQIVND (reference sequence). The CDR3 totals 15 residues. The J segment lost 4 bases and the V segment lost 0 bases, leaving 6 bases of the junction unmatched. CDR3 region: CASSIDGAGTYEQYF. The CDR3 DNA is TGTGCCAGTAGTATAGATGGAGCGGGGACTTACGAGCAGTACTTC.

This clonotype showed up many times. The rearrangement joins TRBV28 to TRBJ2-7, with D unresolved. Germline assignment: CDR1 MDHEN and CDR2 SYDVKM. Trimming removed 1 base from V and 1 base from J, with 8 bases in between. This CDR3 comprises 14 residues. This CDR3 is CASSLFEHSYEQYF. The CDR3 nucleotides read TGTGCCAGCAGTTTATTTGAGCATTCCTACGAGCAGTACTTC.

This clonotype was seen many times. The chain's CDR3 is CASRGWGREAFF. The CDR3 DNA sequence: TGTGCCAGCAGAGGATGGGGTAGAGAAGCTTTCTTT. This chain connects TRBV27 to TRBJ1-1; D is unclear. Deletions cut 6 bases from V and 8 bases from J, with 13 bases between. Germline V gene sequence: CDR1 MNHEY, CDR2 SMNVEV (reference sequence). This CDR3 is built from 12 residues.

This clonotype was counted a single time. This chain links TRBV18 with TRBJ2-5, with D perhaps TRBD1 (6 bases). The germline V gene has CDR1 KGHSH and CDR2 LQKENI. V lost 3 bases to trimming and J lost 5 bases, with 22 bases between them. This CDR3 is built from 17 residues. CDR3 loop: CASSPRRDTSRPETQYF. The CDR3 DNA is TGTGCCAGCTCACCTCGCCGGGACACGTCCCGCCCGGAGACCCAGTACTTC.

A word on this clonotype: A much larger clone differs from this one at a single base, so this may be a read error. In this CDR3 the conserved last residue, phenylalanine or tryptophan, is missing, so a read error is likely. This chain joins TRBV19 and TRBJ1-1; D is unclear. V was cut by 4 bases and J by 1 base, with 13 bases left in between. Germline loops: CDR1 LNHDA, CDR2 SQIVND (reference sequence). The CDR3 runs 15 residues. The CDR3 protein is CASSTPGGENTEAFS. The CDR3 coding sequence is TGTGCCAGTAGTACCCCAGGTGGGGAGAACACTGAAGCTTTCTCT.

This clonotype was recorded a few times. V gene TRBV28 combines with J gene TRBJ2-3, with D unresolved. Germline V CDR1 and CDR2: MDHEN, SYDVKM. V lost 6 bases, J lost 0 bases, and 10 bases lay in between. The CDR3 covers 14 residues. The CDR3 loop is CASSIYLSTDTQYF. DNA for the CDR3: TGTGCCAGCAGCATTTACTTGAGCACAGATACGCAGTATTTT.

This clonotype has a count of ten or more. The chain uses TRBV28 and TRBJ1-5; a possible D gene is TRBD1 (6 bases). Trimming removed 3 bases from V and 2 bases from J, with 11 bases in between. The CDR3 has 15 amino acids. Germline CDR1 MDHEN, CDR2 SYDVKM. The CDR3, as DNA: TGTGCCAGCAGTTTCAGGGGCAAGGGCAATCAGCCCCAGCATTTT. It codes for CASSFRGKGNQPQHF. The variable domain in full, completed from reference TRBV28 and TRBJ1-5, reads DVKVTQSSRYLVKRTGEKVFLECVQDMDHENMFWYRQDPGLGLRLIYFSYDVKMKEKGDIPEGYSVSREKKERFSLILESASTNQTSMYLCASSFRGKGNQPQHFGDGTRLSIL.

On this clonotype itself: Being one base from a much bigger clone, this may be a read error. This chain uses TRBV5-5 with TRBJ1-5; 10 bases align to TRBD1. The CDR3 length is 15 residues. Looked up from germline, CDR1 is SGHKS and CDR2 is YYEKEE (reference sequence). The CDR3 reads CAGSSQTGGGQPQHF. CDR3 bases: TGTGCCGGCAGCTCCCAGACAGGGGGCGGTCAGCCCCAGCATTTT.

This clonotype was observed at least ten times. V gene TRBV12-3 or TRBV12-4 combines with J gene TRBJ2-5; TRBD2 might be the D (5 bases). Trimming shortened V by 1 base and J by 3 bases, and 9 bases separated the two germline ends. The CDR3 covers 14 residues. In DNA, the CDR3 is TGTGCCAGCAGTTTAGGGGGTAGCGAAGAGACCCAGTACTTC. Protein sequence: CASSLGGSEETQYF.

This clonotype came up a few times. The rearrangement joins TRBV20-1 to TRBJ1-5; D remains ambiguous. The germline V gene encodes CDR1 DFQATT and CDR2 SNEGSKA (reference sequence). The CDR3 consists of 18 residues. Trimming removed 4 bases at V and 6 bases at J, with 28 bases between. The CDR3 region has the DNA TGCAGTGCTAACCCGGTCCGGAGCAGGTCCCTAGGTACTCAGCCCCAGCATTTT. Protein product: CSANPVRSRSLGTQPQHF.

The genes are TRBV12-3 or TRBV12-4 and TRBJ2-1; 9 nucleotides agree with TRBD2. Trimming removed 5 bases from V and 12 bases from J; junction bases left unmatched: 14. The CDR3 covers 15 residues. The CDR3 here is CASSSSGRFPFGQFF. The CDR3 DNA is TGTGCCAGCAGTAGCAGCGGGAGGTTCCCCTTCGGGCAGTTCTTC.

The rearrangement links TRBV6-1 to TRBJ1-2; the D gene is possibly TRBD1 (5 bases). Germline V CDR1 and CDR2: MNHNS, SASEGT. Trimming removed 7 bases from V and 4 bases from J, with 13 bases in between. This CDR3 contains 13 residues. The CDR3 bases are TGTGCCAGCACTATCCAGGGAAGCTATGGCTACACCTTC. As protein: CASTIQGSYGYTF.

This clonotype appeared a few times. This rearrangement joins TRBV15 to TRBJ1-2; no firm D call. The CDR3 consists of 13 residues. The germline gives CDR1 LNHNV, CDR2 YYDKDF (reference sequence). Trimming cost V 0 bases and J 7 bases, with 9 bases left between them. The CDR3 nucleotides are TGTGCCACCAGCAGAGATTTAGAGGGTGGCTACACCTTC. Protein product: CATSRDLEGGYTF.